This T cell receptor (beta chain) is drawn from a study of radiation and T cells in renal cell carcinoma. Worth noting for this clone: Its specificity is unknown.

Only in-frame clones appear in the TCRdb table, and some are missing; sequencing was by immunoSEQ multiplex PCR. The sample records more than 100,000 clones, about 88% being singletons. Noted time point: blood 2 weeks post-SBRT. The treatment is: 15 Gy SBRT to primary tumor, nephrectomy 4 weeks later. The tumor was a clear cell renal cell carcinoma. Study outcomes and limitations: Top tumor clonotypes rose in blood 2 weeks post-radiation, then contracted. Baseline intratumoral clonotype presence is unknown without pretreatment biopsies.

Losses at the gene ends were 8 bases for V and 4 bases for J; bases not matched to a gene: 7. The germline CDR1 and CDR2 sequences are PRHDT and FYEKMQ (reference sequence). This CDR3 spans 13 amino acids. The receptor was isolated from a woman in her 70s with renal cell carcinoma. Sequenced material: blood, taken from a patient whose treatment included radiotherapy and nephrectomy. The rearrangement uses TRBV13 and TRBJ2-7; TRBD1 agrees at 8 bases. CDR3 in DNA: TGTGCCAGCCGCCGACAGGGGAAGTACGAGCAGTACTTC. Translating it yields CASRRQGKYEQYF.